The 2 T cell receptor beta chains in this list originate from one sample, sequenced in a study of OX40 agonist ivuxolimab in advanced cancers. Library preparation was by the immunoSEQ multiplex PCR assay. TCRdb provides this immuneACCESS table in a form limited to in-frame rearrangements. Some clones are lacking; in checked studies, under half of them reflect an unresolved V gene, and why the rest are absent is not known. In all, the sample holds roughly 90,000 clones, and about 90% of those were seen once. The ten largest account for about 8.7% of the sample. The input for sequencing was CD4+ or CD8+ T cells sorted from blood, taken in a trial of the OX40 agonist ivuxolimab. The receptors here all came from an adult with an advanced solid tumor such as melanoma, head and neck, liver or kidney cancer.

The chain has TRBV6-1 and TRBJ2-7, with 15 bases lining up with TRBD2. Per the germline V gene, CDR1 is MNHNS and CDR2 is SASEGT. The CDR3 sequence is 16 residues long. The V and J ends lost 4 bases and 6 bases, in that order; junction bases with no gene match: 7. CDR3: CASSGTSGRANREQYF. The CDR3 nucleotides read TGTGCCAGCAGTGGGACTAGCGGGAGGGCCAATCGCGAGCAGTACTTC.

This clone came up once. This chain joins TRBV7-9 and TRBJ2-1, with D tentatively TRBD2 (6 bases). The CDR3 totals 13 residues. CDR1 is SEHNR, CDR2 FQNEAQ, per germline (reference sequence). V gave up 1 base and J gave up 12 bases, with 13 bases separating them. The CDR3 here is CASSLEEGTRQFF. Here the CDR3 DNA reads TGTGCCAGCAGCTTAGAGGAGGGGACCCGGCAGTTCTTC.